This entry lists 2 T cell receptor beta chains sequenced from one sample in a study of shared clonotypes between healthy human individuals. Measured with immunoSEQ multiplex PCR; TCRdb has only the in-frame clones, and not every one. This table holds under 2,000,000 clones, roughly 95% found once. Naive-designated CD8 cells lacked CD45RO, were positively enriched for CCR7, and omitted terminally differentiated effector memory CD45RA+ cells. The source material was naive CD8+ T cells sorted from blood. The source is a man aged 18 to 30 in good health.

The chain couples TRBV29-1 to TRBJ1-4; D uncertain. Deletions cut 6 bases from V and 0 bases from J, with 8 bases between. The CDR3 loop spans 13 amino acids. Per the germline V gene, CDR1 is SQVTM and CDR2 is ANQGSEA. CDR3 residues: CSVLGSTNEKLFF. DNA for the CDR3: TGCAGCGTCCTCGGTTCAACTAATGAAAAACTGTTTTTT.

This sequence joins TRBV5-1 and TRBJ2-7, with 8 positions matching TRBD2. The V gene end was trimmed by 0 bases and the J gene end by 9 bases; junction bases not matched to a gene: 11. This CDR3 has 15 residues. Germline CDR1 reads SGHRS; CDR2 reads YFSETQ. For the CDR3, the DNA is TGCGCCAGCAGCTTGGAGGCGGGAGGCCCGGTAGGGCAGTACTTC. It translates to CASSLEAGGPVGQYF.